The clone carrying this T cell receptor beta chain was counted a few times. Its cognate antigen is unknown. This sample is part of a study of T cell repertoires in cytomegalovirus infection. The germline V gene has CDR1 MNHEY and CDR2 SVGEGT. The CDR3 loop spans 14 amino acids. Trimming stripped 8 bases from V and 4 bases from J, with 16 bases between. TCRdb re-analysed the reads in MiXCR, keeping a single row per CDR3 protein. The top ten clones hold 15% to 20% of a sample with about 700,000 distinct CDR3 sequences, around 31% of them seen once. This material consisted of cultured PBMCs, taken from culture after CMV antigen stimulation. The clonotype originates from a human donor in good health (CMV status not recorded). Some clones in this sample may be carry-over from other donors' samples. This chain connects TRBV6-2 or TRBV6-3 to TRBJ2-3; no definite D call. The CDR3 coding sequence is TGTGCCAGCCGATTCTCGCCCATTGCAGATACGCAGTATTTT. As protein: CASRFSPIADTQYF.